These 28 T cell receptor beta chains came from one sample sequenced in a study of T cells after yellow fever vaccination. Each CDR3 protein is one row after TCRdb ran MiXCR on the 5' RACE reads. The data hold around 300,000 distinct CDR3 sequences, with 4.1% observed a single time. This material consisted of PBMCs, taken 5 days after the yellow fever booster vaccination. All receptors come from a man between 18 and 29 years old who received the YFV17D yellow fever vaccine.

This clonotype was observed at least ten times. The J gene is TRBJ2-2, the V gene TRBV4-3, with D unclear. Per germline, CDR1 LGHNA and CDR2 YSLEER. This CDR3 is built from 14 residues. Trimming stripped 6 bases from V and 2 bases from J, with 10 bases between. CDR3 region: CASRLGDNTGELFF. In DNA form, the CDR3 reads TGCGCCAGCAGGCTTGGCGATAACACCGGGGAGCTGTTTTTT.

This clonotype was seen at least ten times. The gene calls are TRBV21-1 and TRBJ1-6; the table calls TRBD1, which could not be checked here. TRBV21-1 counts as a pseudogene. This CDR3 region has 17 residues. CDR3 sequence reads: CASSKGERTGKNSPLHF. DNA for the CDR3: TGTGCCAGCAGCAAAGGAGAGAGGACAGGGAAGAATTCACCCCTCCACTTT.

The chain links TRBV4-2 to TRBJ1-2; no clear D gene. Per germline, CDR1 LGHNA and CDR2 YNFKEQ. The V gene lost 1 base and the J gene lost 8 bases, with 17 bases spanning the gap. CDR3 size: 15 residues. CDR3 nucleotide sequence: TGTGCCAGCAGCCAAGCGGCCATCCTAACGAGGGGCTACACCTTC. Translation: CASSQAAILTRGYTF.

This clonotype was counted many times. The chain is built from TRBV3-1 and TRBJ1-5; D remains ambiguous. The germline V gene has CDR1 LGHDT and CDR2 YNNKEL (reference sequence). V lost 0 bases to trimming and J lost 7 bases, with 13 bases between them. The CDR3 sequence is 15 residues long. For the CDR3, the DNA is TGTGCCAGCAGCCAAGATGGAGCAGGCTCCCAGCCCCAGCATTTT. Its protein product is CASSQDGAGSQPQHF.

This clonotype was counted only a few times. The chain carries TRBV29-1 and TRBJ1-3; the D gene is possibly TRBD1 (5 bases). V shed 6 bases and J shed 2 bases, with 17 bases lying between them. The CDR3 has 15 residues. Looked up from germline, CDR1 is SQVTM and CDR2 is ANQGSEA. The CDR3 loop is CSVAGGEGPGNTIYF. The CDR3 DNA follows: TGCAGCGTCGCGGGGGGGGAAGGCCCTGGAAACACCATATATTTT.

The rearrangement uses TRBV2 and TRBJ2-1, with 10 bases aligning to TRBD2. The CDR3 covers 16 residues. J lost 4 bases, V lost 2 bases, and 5 bases had no gene match. CDR1 SNHLY and CDR2 FYNNEI come from the germline V gene. The CDR3 coding sequence is TGTGCCAGCAGTGAAATTAGCGGGGGGAGATACAATGAGCAGTTCTTC. Its translation is CASSEISGGRYNEQFF. The entire variable domain, with the rest obtained from reference TRBV2 and TRBJ2-1, is as follows: EPEVTQTPSHQVTQMGQEVILRCVPISNHLYFYWYRQILGQKVEFLVSFYNNEISEKSEIFDDQFSVERPDGSNFTLKIRSTKLEDSAMYFCASSEISGGRYNEQFFGPGTRLTVL.

The chain is built from TRBV4-2 and TRBJ2-5; TRBD1 matches 7 bases. Unmatched junction bases numbered 4, after V lost 3 bases and J lost 3 bases. The germline V gene encodes CDR1 LGHNA and CDR2 YNFKEQ. The CDR3 is made up of 14 amino acids. Written as DNA, the CDR3 is TGTGCCAGCAGCCAGGGACAGTACGAAGAGACCCAGTACTTC. Translating gives CASSQGQYEETQYF.

This clonotype was counted at least ten times. The rearrangement links TRBV24-1 to TRBJ2-3; possibly TRBD1 or TRBD2 for D (5 bases each). Trimming took 2 bases from V and 0 from J, leaving 11 bases between them. Germline V gives CDR1 KGHDR, CDR2 SFDVKD. This CDR3 has 16 amino acids. CDR3 in amino acids: CATSDSGTASTDTQYF. The DNA for the CDR3 is TGTGCCACCAGTGATTCCGGGACGGCTAGCACAGATACGCAGTATTTT.

The sample holds a few counts of this clonotype. The chain carries TRBV5-1 and TRBJ1-3; the D is unclear. CDR3 size: 15 residues. In germline, CDR1 is SGHRS, CDR2 YFSETQ. Trimming cost V 0 bases and J 4 bases, with 11 bases left between them. Here the CDR3 reads CASSLDGVRGNTIYF. The CDR3 nucleotides read TGCGCCAGCAGCTTGGATGGGGTCCGCGGAAACACCATATATTTT. The full variable domain, rest sourced from reference TRBV5-1 and TRBJ1-3, is KAGVTQTPRYLIKTRGQQVTLSCSPISGHRSVSWYQQTPGQGLQFLFEYFSETQRNKGNFPGRFSGRQFSNSRSEMNVSTLELGDSALYLCASSLDGVRGNTIYFGEGSWLTVV.

In this sample, this clonotype turned up many times. This rearrangement joins TRBV20-1 to TRBJ1-2, with a possible D match to TRBD1 (6 bases). CDR1 and CDR2 (germline): DFQATT, SNEGSKA (reference sequence). The CDR3 has 14 amino acids. V dropped 7 bases and J dropped 3 bases, with 18 bases sitting between them. CDR3 DNA: TGCAGTGTCGACAACAGGGAATATGACTATGGCTACACCTTC. The encoded protein is CSVDNREYDYGYTF.

This clonotype was recorded once. The chain has TRBV6-2 or TRBV6-3 and TRBJ1-6; D not resolved. Trimming took 8 bases from V and 8 from J, leaving 13 bases between them. CDR1 and CDR2 from the germline V gene are MNHEY and SVGEGT. The CDR3 is 13 amino acids. This CDR3 is CASGWGSDSPLHF. For the CDR3, the DNA is TGTGCCAGCGGTTGGGGATCCGATTCACCCCTCCACTTT.

V gene TRBV5-4 combines with J gene TRBJ2-3, with D tentatively TRBD1 or TRBD2 (5 bases each). This CDR3 is built from 12 residues. The germline V and J ends were trimmed by 4 bases and 14 bases, with 17 bases remaining between them. In germline, CDR1 is SGHNT, CDR2 YYREEE (reference sequence). The CDR3 bases are TGTGCCAGCAGCCTGCCCGGGACCCGGTTGTATTTT. Protein product: CASSLPGTRLYF.

This clonotype occurred many times. A junction end diverges from the germline sequence, so it may reflect a read error. The gene calls are TRBV5-1 and TRBJ2-1; tentatively, D is TRBD1 (5 bases). Germline V gene lookup returns CDR1 SGHRS and CDR2 YFSETQ. The CDR3 has 13 amino acids. The CDR3 DNA follows: TGTGCCAGCAGCTTGGGGCAGTACAATGAGCAGTTCTTC. Translating it yields CASSLGQYNEQFF.

The J gene is TRBJ2-5, the V gene TRBV20-1; TRBD2 matches 12 bases. Trimming at V came to 5 bases and at J to 4 bases, leaving 5 bases not matched to a gene. CDR3 length: 14 amino acids. Germline V CDR1 and CDR2: DFQATT, SNEGSKA (reference sequence). CDR3 residues: CSAVGLAGTETQYF. CDR3 DNA: TGCAGTGCTGTCGGACTAGCGGGGACAGAGACCCAGTACTTC.

This clonotype was recorded a few times. The chain has TRBV4-2 and TRBJ1-5; TRBD1 aligns across 9 bases. Germline assignment: CDR1 LGHNA and CDR2 YNFKEQ. J was trimmed by 7 bases and V by 1 base; bases with no gene match: 11. The CDR3 has 17 residues. The chain's CDR3 is CASSQAEGQGVRQPQHF. The CDR3 DNA reads TGTGCCAGCAGCCAAGCGGAGGGACAGGGTGTCAGACAGCCCCAGCATTTT.

The chain links TRBV6-6 to TRBJ1-5; no clear D gene. V was clipped by 6 bases and J by 2 bases, with 14 bases between them. The CDR3 length is 15 residues. Per germline, CDR1 MNHNY and CDR2 SVGAGI (reference sequence). The CDR3: CASSPPGGGNQPQHF. In DNA, the CDR3 is TGTGCCAGCAGCCCCCCGGGTGGTGGCAATCAGCCCCAGCATTTT.

The CDR3 DNA reads TGTGCCAGCAGTCCCGGGCCCCGGGGAGAGACCCAGTACTTC. Translated, it gives CASSPGPRGETQYF. The chain joins TRBV12-3 or TRBV12-4 to TRBJ2-5, with TRBD2 as a possible D gene (5 bases). This CDR3 has 14 residues. Trimming shortened V by 5 bases and J by 4 bases, and 14 bases separated the two germline ends.

This clonotype was picked up many times. The chain uses TRBV12-3 or TRBV12-4 and TRBJ1-1, with TRBD1 identical over 8 bases. The CDR3 consists of 12 residues. The J segment lost 12 bases and the V segment lost 6 bases, leaving 9 bases of the junction unmatched. The CDR3 DNA reads as TGTGCCAGCAGCGCCGACAGGGGTGGGACTTTCTTT. Protein product: CASSADRGGTFF.

At least ten counts were recorded for this clonotype. This rearrangement joins TRBV6-5 to TRBJ1-4; D might be TRBD1 (5 bases). CDR3 length equals 14 residues. Trimming cost V 2 bases and J 10 bases, with 14 bases left between them. Per germline, CDR1 MNHEY and CDR2 SVGAGI. The CDR3 loop reads CASSYDRGIGKLFF. The CDR3 nucleotides are TGTGCCAGCAGTTACGACCGGGGGATAGGAAAACTGTTTTTT.

This clonotype turned up a few times. The chain links TRBV10-3 to TRBJ2-1; tentative D call: TRBD2 (5 bases). Per germline, CDR1 ENHRY and CDR2 SYGVKD. The CDR3 extends over 12 amino acids. Trimming cost V 8 bases and J 3 bases, with 8 bases left between them. The CDR3 DNA is TGTGCCATCGGGGAGTTCTACAATGAGCAGTTCTTC. This gives the protein CAIGEFYNEQFF.

The V gene is TRBV5-1, the J gene TRBJ2-1; weak D call: TRBD2 (5 bases). This CDR3 is 14 amino acids long. The germline V and J ends were trimmed by 0 bases and 8 bases, with 12 bases remaining between them. Per germline, CDR1 SGHRS and CDR2 YFSETQ. The CDR3 DNA reads TGCGCCAGCAGCTTGGATAGGCGGGCCCATGAGCAGTTCTTC. It encodes CASSLDRRAHEQFF.

The table lists this clonotype with a few counts. The rearrangement links TRBV19 to TRBJ2-3, with 10 positions matching TRBD1. Per the germline V gene, CDR1 is LNHDA and CDR2 is SQIVND (reference sequence). The CDR3 is 14 residues long. J lost 10 bases, V lost 7 bases, and 11 bases had no gene match. The CDR3 here is CASMGDRGVTAQYF. The CDR3 DNA sequence: TGTGCCAGTATGGGGGACAGGGGAGTTACTGCGCAGTATTTT.

Concerning this clonotype: This may come from a read error, since a much larger clone is one base off. The chain is built from TRBV27 and TRBJ1-3; D is unclear. CDR3 length: 18 residues. Germline assignment: CDR1 MNHEY and CDR2 SMNVEV (reference sequence). CDR3 coding DNA: TGTGCCAGCAGTCCTGAACCCTTGGCGGAGAGCTCTGCAAACACCATATATTTT. The encoded protein is CASSPEPLAESSANTIYF.

This clonotype was seen only a few times. This chain uses TRBV12-5 with TRBJ2-4; D is possibly TRBD1 (6 bases). The CDR3 has 14 amino acids. Germline V gene sequence: CDR1 LGHNT, CDR2 FRNRAP. The germline V and J ends were trimmed by 1 base and 7 bases, with 11 bases remaining between them. The CDR3 DNA reads as TGTGCTAGTGGTTTGGGATTCCAGGGGAACATTCAGTACTTC. Protein sequence: CASGLGFQGNIQYF.

The chain couples TRBV11-2 to TRBJ2-3, with D perhaps matching TRBD1 (7 bases). This CDR3 has 17 amino acids. Germline CDR1 SGHAT, CDR2 FQNNGV. Between the trimmed V and J ends, which lost 5 bases and 0 bases, there was a span of 18 bases. CDR3 bases: TGTGCCAGCAGCCATCTGACCAGGGGGGCTAGCACAGATACGCAGTATTTT. Its protein is CASSHLTRGASTDTQYF.

This chain connects TRBV9 to TRBJ2-1; 8 nucleotides line up with TRBD1. Unmatched junction bases numbered 5, after V lost 0 bases and J lost 6 bases. CDR1 is SGDLS, CDR2 YYNGEE, per germline. The CDR3 sequence is 15 residues long. DNA of the CDR3: TGTGCCAGCAGCGTAGCCAGGGGGCTAGGCAATGAGCAGTTCTTC. Translated: CASSVARGLGNEQFF. The full variable domain, with the rest looked up from reference TRBV9 and TRBJ2-1, is DSGVTQTPKHLITATGQRVTLRCSPRSGDLSVYWYQQSLDQGLQFLIQYYNGEERAKGNILERFSAQQFPDLHSELNLSSLELGDSALYFCASSVARGLGNEQFFGPGTRLTVL.

This clonotype showed up just a few times. The rearrangement uses TRBV5-1 and TRBJ2-7; D possibly corresponds to TRBD1 (5 bases). CDR1 is SGHRS, CDR2 YFSETQ, per germline. The CDR3 extends over 13 amino acids. Trimming removed 2 bases from V and 4 bases from J, with 10 bases in between. CDR3 in amino acids: CASSFGKGYEQYV. CDR3 DNA: TGCGCCAGCAGCTTCGGTAAGGGGTACGAGCAGTACGTC.

This rearrangement joins TRBV7-9 to TRBJ2-1; 10 nucleotides match TRBD2. This CDR3 spans 16 amino acids. V trimming: 4 bases; J trimming: 9 bases; junction bases outside the gene matches: 12. The germline CDR1 and CDR2 sequences are SEHNR and FQNEAQ (reference sequence). CDR3 sequence (DNA): TGTGCCAGCAGCTCCGCCCAGCGGGGGGGAGGTGGTGAGCAGTTCTTC. It codes for CASSSAQRGGGGEQFF.